The 4 T cell receptor beta chains below were found in one sample sequenced in a study of blood T cell repertoires in COVID-19. Libraries were prepared by immunoSEQ multiplex PCR; TCRdb keeps only in-frame clonotypes and omits some of them. The sample shows about 190,000 clones, nearly 90% of them seen only once. The specimen sequenced was peripheral blood. These receptors came from a man in his forties or fifties with acute or convalescent COVID-19.

This rearrangement joins TRBV4-2 to TRBJ1-1; the D is unclear. V was trimmed by 4 bases and J by 4 bases, leaving 16 bases between them. The V gene's germline CDR1 is LGHNA and CDR2 YNFKEQ. This CDR3 is 15 amino acids long. CDR3 DNA sequence: TGTGCCAGCAGCCCACAAGTAATCCCGGGCACTGAAGCTTTCTTT. This translates into CASSPQVIPGTEAFF.

The V and J genes are TRBV3-1 (or the pseudogene TRBV3-2) and TRBJ2-3; TRBD1 aligns across 7 bases. V lost 2 bases, J lost 1 base, and 3 bases stayed unmatched. The CDR3 loop spans 15 amino acids. Germline CDR1 and CDR2: LGHDT and YNNKEL (reference sequence). In DNA form, the CDR3 reads TGTGCCAGCAGCCAAAAGGGGGCTGGCACAGATACGCAGTATTTT. This codes for CASSQKGAGTDTQYF.

This clone is a singleton in its sample. The genes are TRBV5-1 and TRBJ2-2; 8 positions agree with TRBD2. The CDR3 is 17 residues long. J gave up 1 base and V 0 bases, and 5 bases lay outside the gene matches. Germline CDR1 and CDR2: SGHRS and YFSETQ. Here the CDR3 DNA reads TGCGCCAGCAGCTTGGGGGCTAGCGGGCTGAACACCGGGGAGCTGTTTTTT. Protein sequence: CASSLGASGLNTGELFF.

This chain connects TRBV28 to TRBJ1-2; the D is unclear. V gave up 1 base and J gave up 0 bases, with 6 bases separating them. The CDR3 spans 14 residues. Looked up from germline, CDR1 is MDHEN and CDR2 is SYDVKM. The DNA for the CDR3 is TGTGCCAGCAGTTTATTTTCCTCTAACTATGGCTACACCTTC. Protein product: CASSLFSSNYGYTF.